Listed here are 30 T cell receptor beta chains from one sample, sequenced in a study of blood T cell repertoires in COVID-19 (dated by TCRdb to 2018 to 2021). Library method: the immunoSEQ multiplex PCR assay. TCRdb took this table from immuneACCESS and kept in-frame rearrangements with V and J called. Such tables lack part of the clones; where checked against another copy, unresolved V genes explain under half of the gap, and the rest is unexplained. Present in this sample are some 130,000 clones, around 89% of which were seen just once. Over 2.5% of the sample lies in the top ten. The sequenced sample was peripheral blood. These receptors were collected from a man aged 60 to 75 with active or convalescent COVID-19.

This CDR3 reads CASSPRPGTGSSYNSPLHF. In DNA, the CDR3 is TGTGCCAGCTCACCACGACCCGGGACAGGAAGCTCCTATAATTCACCCCTCCACTTT. The chain combines TRBV18 with TRBJ1-6; 8 bases align to TRBD1. The J segment lost 0 bases and the V segment lost 1 base, leaving 8 bases of the junction unmatched. The CDR3 length is 19 residues. Germline CDR1 KGHSH, CDR2 LQKENI.

This sequence joins TRBV28 and TRBJ1-2; 10 nucleotides match TRBD1. V shed 6 bases, J shed 2 bases, and the junction held 3 bases outside the gene matches. The length of the CDR3 is 14 residues. CDR1 MDHEN and CDR2 SYDVKM come from the germline V gene. The CDR3 protein is CASRTGGVNYGYTF. The DNA for the CDR3 is TGTGCCAGCAGGACAGGGGGCGTAAACTATGGCTACACCTTC.

This clone appeared once. The CDR3 protein is CAWSVQGLYGYTF. The CDR3 nucleotides are TGTGCCTGGAGTGTCCAGGGACTCTATGGCTACACCTTC. The V gene is TRBV30, the J gene TRBJ1-2; D perhaps matches TRBD1 (5 bases). Trimming removed 0 bases from V and 4 bases from J, with 9 bases in between. Germline CDR1 reads GTSNPN; CDR2 reads SVGIG (reference sequence). The CDR3 covers 13 residues.

The chain joins TRBV7-3 to TRBJ2-2; 10 nucleotides line up with TRBD2. This CDR3 is built from 16 residues. With 5 bases clipped from V and 3 bases from J, the junction kept 6 bases outside the gene matches. Germline lookup yields CDR1 SGHTA and CDR2 FQGTGA. The CDR3 sequence is CASSNTSGEYTGELFF. The CDR3 nucleotides read TGTGCCAGCAGCAATACTAGCGGGGAATACACCGGGGAGCTGTTTTTT.

V and J are TRBV18 and TRBJ2-3; 12 nucleotides align to TRBD2. The germline gives CDR1 KGHSH, CDR2 LQKENI. Trimming cost V 0 bases and J 8 bases; bases outside gene matches: 6. The CDR3 has 16 residues. CDR3 residues: CASSPPRLAGDGTQYF. CDR3 bases: TGTGCCAGCTCACCACCGAGACTAGCGGGAGACGGTACGCAGTATTTT.

The chain combines TRBV14 with TRBJ2-1; the match to TRBD1 covers 8 bases. The CDR3 runs 16 residues. With V trimmed by 4 bases and J by 4 bases, 9 bases remained unmatched. Germline V gene sequence: CDR1 SGHDN, CDR2 FVKESK. DNA for the CDR3: TGTGCCAGCAGCCTTAGACAGGGGCTAATATACAATGAGCAGTTCTTC. Translated, it gives CASSLRQGLIYNEQFF.

This clone was picked up many times. V and J are TRBV7-2 and TRBJ1-2, with D unclear. Per the germline V gene, CDR1 is SGHTA and CDR2 is FQGNSA. The CDR3 has 14 residues. V was shortened by 1 base and J by 7 bases, with 13 bases between the two germline ends. CDR3 nucleotides: TGTGCCAGCAGCTTAGGTTACACAACGGGTGGCTACACCTTC. Translated, it gives CASSLGYTTGGYTF.

This chain connects TRBV28 to TRBJ1-5; 7 bases match TRBD1. The junction had 2 bases not matched to a gene; V was cut back by 5 bases and J by 4 bases. This CDR3 comprises 13 residues. The germline CDR1 and CDR2 sequences are MDHEN and SYDVKM. This CDR3 reads CASSRDRNQPQHF. CDR3 in DNA: TGTGCCAGCAGTCGGGACAGAAATCAGCCCCAGCATTTT.

The V call is TRBV24-1, the J call TRBJ2-1, with 14 bases aligning to TRBD2. Germline V gene lookup returns CDR1 KGHDR and CDR2 SFDVKD. CDR3 length equals 19 residues. The trim removed 1 base at V and 0 bases at J, leaving 4 bases unmatched. CDR3 sequence: CATSDFRTSGGSSYNEQFF. The CDR3 coding sequence is TGTGCCACCAGTGATTTTCGGACTAGCGGGGGGAGCTCCTACAATGAGCAGTTCTTC.

The genes are TRBV27 and TRBJ1-1; D not certain. Trimming removed 2 bases at V and 5 bases at J, with 12 bases between. CDR1 MNHEY and CDR2 SMNVEV come from the germline V gene (reference sequence). There are 14 residues in the CDR3. CDR3 sequence (DNA): TGTGCCAGCAGTTTAGACTCCCCCCCAACTGAAGCTTTCTTT. This gives the protein CASSLDSPPTEAFF.

The rearrangement uses TRBV19 and TRBJ1-4; D is possibly TRBD1 (5 bases). This CDR3 has 14 residues. Trimming removed 2 bases at V and 8 bases at J, with 12 bases between. Per germline, CDR1 LNHDA and CDR2 SQIVND (reference sequence). The CDR3 DNA reads as TGTGCCAGTAGTATAAATAGGGGCGGAGAAAAACTGTTTTTT. It codes for CASSINRGGEKLFF. Supplemented by reference TRBV19 and TRBJ1-4, the full variable domain reads DGGITQSPKYLFRKEGQNVTLSCEQNLNHDAMYWYRQDPGQGLRLIYYSQIVNDFQKGDIAEGYSVSREKKESFPLTVTSAQKNPTAFYLCASSINRGGEKLFFGSGTQLSVL.

CDR3 residues: CASSQDWGRVPSGANVLTF. The DNA of the CDR3 is TGTGCCAGCAGCCAAGATTGGGGCAGGGTCCCCTCTGGGGCCAACGTCCTGACTTTC. The chain uses TRBV4-2 and TRBJ2-6; maybe TRBD1 (5 bases). V was pared by 0 bases and J by 0 bases, with 15 bases between. Germline V lookup: CDR1 LGHNA, CDR2 YNFKEQ. This CDR3 spans 19 amino acids.

The chain joins TRBV6-4 to TRBJ1-1; tentative D call: TRBD1 (6 bases). Germline V gene lookup returns CDR1 MRHNA and CDR2 SNTAGT. V was clipped by 9 bases and J by 0 bases, with 14 bases between them. The CDR3 covers 14 residues. Here the CDR3 DNA reads TGTGCCAGTCGGGACACCTCCATGAACACTGAAGCTTTCTTT. Amino acids: CASRDTSMNTEAFF.

The chain couples TRBV15 to TRBJ1-2; TRBD1 aligns across 10 bases. This CDR3 is built from 16 residues. Germline loops: CDR1 LNHNV, CDR2 YYDKDF (reference sequence). After removal of 1 base from V and 6 bases from J, the junction contained 8 bases not matched to a gene. The CDR3 sequence: CATSRGPGQGLDGYTF. The CDR3 nucleotides read TGTGCCACCAGCAGAGGCCCGGGACAGGGGCTCGATGGCTACACCTTC.

Only one count was recorded for this clone. This sequence joins TRBV19 and TRBJ1-2; D not certain. The CDR3 contains 14 residues. Germline CDR1 is LNHDA and CDR2 is SQIVND (reference sequence). Trimming left V 3 bases short and J 2 bases short, with 10 bases between. CDR3 DNA sequence: TGTGCCAGTAGTATTGTGGCAGGAAACTATGGCTACACCTTC. It specifies CASSIVAGNYGYTF.

The rearrangement uses TRBV5-4 and TRBJ2-6; unclear D gene. The germline gives CDR1 SGHNT, CDR2 YYREEE (reference sequence). CDR3 size: 16 residues. Trimming removed 0 bases from V and 3 bases from J, with 10 bases in between. CDR3 residues: CASSLASSFGANVLTF. CDR3 bases: TGTGCCAGCAGCTTGGCCTCCTCTTTTGGGGCCAACGTCCTGACTTTC.

This rearrangement joins TRBV19 to TRBJ2-3; TRBD2 aligns across 9 bases. This CDR3 contains 18 residues. Trimming removed 4 bases from V and 0 bases from J; junction bases left unmatched: 11. Per germline, CDR1 LNHDA and CDR2 SQIVND (reference sequence). The CDR3 spells CASSNPRPREGSTDTQYF. In DNA form, the CDR3 reads TGTGCCAGTAGTAACCCCAGGCCGCGGGAGGGGAGCACAGATACGCAGTATTTT. Full variable domain (outside the CDR3, taken from reference TRBV19 and TRBJ2-3): DGGITQSPKYLFRKEGQNVTLSCEQNLNHDAMYWYRQDPGQGLRLIYYSQIVNDFQKGDIAEGYSVSREKKESFPLTVTSAQKNPTAFYLCASSNPRPREGSTDTQYFGPGTRLTVL.

This chain connects TRBV14 to TRBJ1-2; 7 bases agree with TRBD1. CDR1 is SGHDN and CDR2 is FVKESK in the germline V gene. This CDR3 region has 13 residues. The junction had 3 bases not matched to a gene; V was cut back by 4 bases and J by 4 bases. CDR3 in amino acids: CASSPGQSYGYTF. The CDR3 nucleotides read TGTGCCAGCAGCCCGGGACAGAGCTATGGCTACACCTTC.

This clone has only one observation. The rearrangement uses TRBV10-3 and TRBJ1-2, with 9 bases identical to TRBD1. The CDR3 extends over 13 amino acids. Germline CDR1 reads ENHRY; CDR2 reads SYGVKD. The V and J ends lost 4 bases and 6 bases, in that order; junction bases with no gene match: 3. Written as DNA, the CDR3 is TGTGCCATCAGTGCGGGACAGGGAGATGGCTACACCTTC. This sequence encodes CAISAGQGDGYTF.

The genes are TRBV28 and TRBJ2-2, with 12 bases lining up with TRBD1. The CDR3 consists of 16 residues. Trimming took 5 bases from V and 6 from J; bases not matched to a gene: 7. Germline loops: CDR1 MDHEN, CDR2 SYDVKM. CDR3 sequence (DNA): TGTGCCAGCAGTCCGACGGGACAGGGGGCGCCCGGGGAGCTGTTTTTT. It translates to CASSPTGQGAPGELFF.

The chain is built from TRBV5-1 and TRBJ1-4; a weak D match, TRBD1 (5 bases). V was clipped by 6 bases and J by 4 bases, with 13 bases between them. CDR1 SGHRS and CDR2 YFSETQ come from the germline V gene. The CDR3 spans 14 residues. This CDR3 reads CASMLGQGNEKLFF. In DNA form, the CDR3 reads TGCGCCAGCATGCTAGGGCAGGGTAATGAAAAACTGTTTTTT.

The chain joins TRBV10-3 to TRBJ1-5; D is possibly TRBD1 (6 bases). This CDR3 is built from 14 residues. Germline values: CDR1 ENHRY, CDR2 SYGVKD. Deletions cut 8 bases from V and 7 bases from J, with 18 bases between. The CDR3 sequence: CAIGGGGVGQPQHF. CDR3 bases: TGTGCCATCGGAGGGGGAGGGGTCGGGCAGCCCCAGCATTTT.

This clone came up once. V gene TRBV6-2 or TRBV6-3 combines with J gene TRBJ1-4, with TRBD1 as a possible D gene (5 bases). The germline V and J ends were trimmed by 2 bases and 4 bases, with 8 bases remaining between them. Germline V lookup: CDR1 MNHEY, CDR2 SVGEGT. The CDR3 covers 14 residues. CDR3 DNA sequence: TGTGCCAGCAGTTACCGGGGGAATAATGAAAAACTGTTTTTT. The encoded protein is CASSYRGNNEKLFF.

The V call is TRBV19, the J call TRBJ1-2, with 7 bases lining up with TRBD1. The CDR3 runs 16 residues. Trimming took 7 bases from V and 1 from J; bases not matched to a gene: 12. CDR1 and CDR2 (germline): LNHDA, SQIVND (reference sequence). CDR3 sequence: CASKWGQKSLNYGYTF. DNA of the CDR3: TGTGCCAGTAAATGGGGACAGAAGAGTCTTAACTATGGCTACACCTTC.

The chain combines TRBV7-2 with TRBJ1-3; D is perhaps TRBD1 (5 bases). There are 14 residues in the CDR3. CDR1 is SGHTA, CDR2 FQGNSA, per germline. V was shortened by 6 bases and J by 2 bases, with 11 bases between the two germline ends. The CDR3 region is CASRPQVAGNTIYF. The CDR3 nucleotides read TGTGCCAGCAGGCCACAGGTGGCTGGAAACACCATATATTTT. The entire variable domain, with the rest obtained from reference TRBV7-2 and TRBJ1-3, is as follows: GAGVSQSPSNKVTEKGKDVELRCDPISGHTALYWYRQSLGQGLEFLIYFQGNSAPDKSGLPSDRFSAERTGGSVSTLTIQRTQQEDSAVYLCASRPQVAGNTIYFGEGSWLTVV.

V usage is TRBV10-2 and J usage is TRBJ2-1; TRBD2 matches 9 bases. V was pared by 4 bases and J by 7 bases, with 8 bases of the junction left unmatched. The CDR3 totals 15 residues. Germline V gene data show CDR1 as WSHSY and CDR2 as SAAADI. Here the CDR3 DNA reads TGCGCCAGCAGTGCGGGACTAGCCGTCCTAAATGAGCAGTTCTTC. Residues: CASSAGLAVLNEQFF.

The J gene is TRBJ1-1, the V gene TRBV27; the D gene is possibly TRBD1 (5 bases). Germline CDR1 MNHEY, CDR2 SMNVEV (reference sequence). The CDR3 loop spans 12 amino acids. V lost 8 bases to trimming and J lost 0 bases, with 7 bases between them. The CDR3 DNA sequence: TGTGCCAGCTCAGGGTTGAACACTGAAGCTTTCTTT. Translated, it gives CASSGLNTEAFF.

In its sample, this clone was seen once. The CDR3 loop is CASSPGTGGWASEQFF. DNA of the CDR3: TGTGCCAGCTCACCAGGGACAGGGGGCTGGGCATCTGAGCAGTTCTTC. V is TRBV18 and J is TRBJ2-1, with TRBD1 matching 12 bases. This CDR3 is 16 amino acids long. Germline CDR1 reads KGHSH; CDR2 reads LQKENI. Trimming at V came to 2 bases and at J to 9 bases, leaving 8 bases not matched to a gene.

The chain combines TRBV28 with TRBJ1-2; no definite D call. CDR3 length: 14 residues. V was pared by 3 bases and J by 3 bases, with 11 bases between. CDR1 is MDHEN and CDR2 is SYDVKM in the germline V gene. The CDR3 nucleotides are TGTGCCAGCAGTTTGGGCCGGTTTGACTATGGCTACACCTTC. It specifies CASSLGRFDYGYTF.

The genes are TRBV29-1 and TRBJ1-2; D might be TRBD1 (6 bases). CDR1 and CDR2 (germline): SQVTM, ANQGSEA. The ends were cut back, 5 bases at V and 7 bases at J, with 11 bases in the middle. The CDR3 runs 11 residues. The CDR3 spells CSVWTEGGYTF. The CDR3 nucleotides are TGCAGCGTTTGGACAGAGGGTGGCTACACCTTC.